Listed below are T cell receptor beta chains from one sample, sequenced in a study of immune evolution from preneoplasia to lung adenocarcinoma. Some clones are missing from TCRdb's copy, which holds only in-frame ones; the method was immunoSEQ multiplex PCR. The data show roughly 4,000 clones, with roughly three quarters seen just once and around 6.5% held by the top ten. Sequences were obtained from FFPE minimally invasive lung adenocarcinoma tissue. The origin of the receptors is a person aged 50-75 years with lung adenocarcinoma. Each CDR3 is given with its conserved first and last residue. A D gene is named only where the DNA matches it firmly. The size entry is marked missing in some rows and otherwise reads once, few, many or a size class.

clone size,CDR3 length,D gene,J gene,V gene,CDR3 protein,CDR3 DNA
.,16,.,TRBJ2-3,TRBV30,CAWEPLSGSLTDTQYF,TGTGCCTGGGAACCACTAAGCGGGTCCCTCACAGATACGCAGTATTTT
few,16,.,TRBJ2-2,TRBV4-3,CASSQDFPPYTGELFF,TGCGCCAGCAGCCAAGATTTCCCGCCTTACACCGGGGAGCTGTTTTTT
.,15,.,TRBJ1-1,TRBV5-6,CASSLEQGGGTEAFF,TGTGCCAGCAGCTTGGAGCAGGGAGGAGGGACTGAAGCTTTCTTT
.,11,.,TRBJ2-3,TRBV29-1,CSVYVADTQYF,TGCAGCGTTTATGTTGCAGATACGCAGTATTTT
.,12,.,TRBJ2-3,TRBV2,CASHPGTDTQYF,TGTGCCAGCCATCCGGGCACAGATACGCAGTATTTT
few,14,.,TRBJ1-4,TRBV5-4,CASSPGVTNEKLFF,TGTGCCAGCAGCCCAGGGGTAACTAATGAAAAACTGTTTTTT
.,14,.,TRBJ2-3,TRBV5-4,CASSLTGNGDTQYF,TGTGCCAGCAGCTTGACAGGGAACGGAGATACGCAGTATTTT
.,13,.,TRBJ2-1,TRBV18,CARLIAIFFWEFF,TGTGCCAGATTGATTGCCATCTTCTTTTGGGAGTTCTTC
.,11,.,TRBJ2-7,TRBV30,CAWSVRGVQYF,TGTGCCTGGAGTGTACGCGGGGTCCAGTACTTC
.,18,.,TRBJ1-6,TRBV27,CASRPPGYVSVKNSPLHF,TGTGCCAGCAGACCCCCGGGGTATGTAAGTGTGAAGAATTCACCCCTCCACTTT
.,13,TRBD1,TRBJ2-7,TRBV4-1,CASRGQGAREQYF,TGCGCCAGCCGAGGACAGGGGGCTCGCGAGCAGTACTTC
.,12,.,TRBJ2-1,TRBV7-2,CASSHYLDEQFF,TGTGCCAGCAGTCATTACCTCGATGAGCAGTTCTTC
.,17,TRBD1,TRBJ1-2,TRBV28,CASSSLTTGQGAHGYTF,TGTGCCAGCAGTTCCTTAACGACTGGACAGGGAGCACATGGCTACACCTTC
.,17,.,TRBJ1-6,TRBV4-3,CASSQDRDPGRNSPLHF,TGCGCCAGCAGCCAAGATAGGGACCCGGGCCGAAATTCACCCCTCCACTTT
.,19,.,TRBJ1-1,TRBV6-1,CASSVLDVGFLVTNTEAFF,TGTGCCAGCAGTGTCCTGGACGTGGGGTTTTTGGTAACTAACACTGAAGCTTTCTTT
.,15,TRBD1,TRBJ2-5,TRBV29-1,CSVVPGDRGPETQYF,TGCAGCGTTGTTCCCGGCGACAGGGGGCCAGAGACCCAGTACTTC
.,15,.,TRBJ2-1,TRBV9,CASSVEANQYNEQFF,TGTGCCAGCAGCGTAGAGGCAAACCAATACAATGAGCAGTTCTTC
.,15,TRBD2,TRBJ2-1,TRBV11-1,CASSAGAGGRNEQFF,TGTGCCAGCAGCGCGGGGGCGGGAGGGAGGAATGAGCAGTTCTTC